This T cell receptor beta chain was observed in a study of cytomegalovirus exposure and HLA in healthy donors. General observations from the study: Confirmation in vitro established that a few CMV-associated chains were specific for CMV antigens. Cytomegalovirus status was reportedly diagnosed by the classifier with high sensitivity and specificity. The study put 150 to 200 TCR beta chains on its list as cytomegalovirus-associated. First-cohort TCR clusters tended to co-occur in the 120 or so validation repertoires, a later analysis found.

Concerning this clone itself: The antigen remains unidentified.

Profiling relied on immunoSEQ multiplex PCR, and the TCRdb table lists in-frame clones only, not all of them. The table includes some 210,000 clones, around 86% detected once. Looked up from germline, CDR1 is MDHEN and CDR2 is SYDVKM. Trimming cost V 6 bases and J 7 bases; bases outside gene matches: 13. This CDR3 region has 15 residues. The receptor was derived from a woman aged 18-29 years in good health and CMV-seropositive. Sample: PBMCs. V and J are TRBV28 and TRBJ1-2; 8 bases agree with TRBD1. CDR3 loop: CASSPFHQGASGYTF. The CDR3 region has the DNA TGTGCCAGCAGCCCTTTTCATCAGGGGGCGAGTGGCTACACCTTC.